In its sample, the clone carrying this T cell receptor beta chain is medium-sized (0.01 to 0.1%). The sample belongs to a study of technical replicates of blood from a handful of donors. Sequencing was performed with immunoSEQ multiplex PCR; in TCRdb, only in-frame clones are kept and a portion is missing. The profile covers about 67,000 clones, with roughly 98% appearing a single time and roughly 0.15% taken by the ten largest. Losses at the gene ends were 4 bases for V and 6 bases for J; bases not matched to a gene: 2. Germline values: CDR1 SEHNR, CDR2 FQNEAQ (reference sequence). This CDR3 comprises 14 residues.

The rearrangement links TRBV7-9 to TRBJ2-7; TRBD2 matches at 14 bases. The sequence came from a human donor in good health. The sequenced material came from T cells isolated from PBMCs. The CDR3 reads CASSSGTSGSEQYF. Written as DNA, the CDR3 is TGTGCCAGCAGCTCCGGGACTAGCGGGAGCGAGCAGTACTTC. Filled out from reference TRBV7-9 and TRBJ2-7, the complete variable domain reads DTGVSQNPRHKITKRGQNVTFRCDPISEHNRLYWYRQTLGQGPEFLTYFQNEAQLEKSRLLSDRFSAERPKGSFSTLEIQRTEQGDSAMYLCASSSGTSGSEQYFGPGTRLTVT.